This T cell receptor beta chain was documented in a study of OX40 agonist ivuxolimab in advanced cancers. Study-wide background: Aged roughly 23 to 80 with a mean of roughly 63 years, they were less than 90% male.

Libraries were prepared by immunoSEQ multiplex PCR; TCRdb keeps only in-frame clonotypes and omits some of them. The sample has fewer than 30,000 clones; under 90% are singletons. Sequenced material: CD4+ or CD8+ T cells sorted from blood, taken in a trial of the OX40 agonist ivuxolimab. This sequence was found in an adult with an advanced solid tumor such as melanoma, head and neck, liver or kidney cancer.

CDR3 sequence (DNA): TGTGCCAAAGTAGGGGAAGGTGAGCAGTTCTTC. It translates to CAKVGEGEQFF. The chain recombines TRBV2 with TRBJ2-1; possibly TRBD1 for D (5 bases). Germline values: CDR1 SNHLY, CDR2 FYNNEI. The CDR3 runs to 11 residues. Between the trimmed V and J ends, which lost 10 bases and 9 bases, there was a span of 13 bases. Drawing the rest from reference TRBV2 and TRBJ2-1, the complete variable domain is EPEVTQTPSHQVTQMGQEVILRCVPISNHLYFYWYRQILGQKVEFLVSFYNNEISEKSEIFDDQFSVERPDGSNFTLKIRSTKLEDSAMYFCAKVGEGEQFFGPGTRLTVL.